Presented here are 32 T cell receptor beta chains from one specimen sequenced in a study of long-term antiretroviral therapy in people with HIV. Sequencing relied on immunoSEQ assay v3.0, run at survey level. Sequenced by immunoSEQ multiplex PCR; TCRdb stores in-frame clones only, minus some. The sample lists about 30,000 clones, around 80% occurring once. The sequences come from unsorted PBMCs, collected 1.5 years before starting antiretroviral therapy. Receptors originate from a man younger than 35 with HIV.

This clone was observed a few times. The chain uses TRBV11-2 and TRBJ1-1; the match to TRBD1 covers 9 bases. V lost 4 bases, J lost 4 bases, and 4 bases stayed unmatched. The CDR3 runs to 14 residues. In germline, CDR1 is SGHAT, CDR2 FQNNGV. The CDR3 protein is CASSSGTGPTEAFF. In DNA, the CDR3 is TGTGCCAGCAGCTCCGGGACAGGGCCCACTGAAGCTTTCTTT.

The V and J genes are TRBV19 and TRBJ1-5; TRBD1 matches 7 bases. The CDR3 contains 14 residues. V lost 7 bases and J lost 4; bases outside the gene matches: 7. CDR1 and CDR2 (germline): LNHDA, SQIVND (reference sequence). The CDR3 nucleotides read TGTGCCAGTACGACAGGGCATATTAATCAGCCCCAGCATTTT. Its protein is CASTTGHINQPQHF.

J is TRBJ2-2 and V is TRBV12-5; D gene uncertain. CDR1 and CDR2 from the germline V gene are LGHNT and FRNRAP. Deletions cut 2 bases from V and 3 bases from J, with 16 bases between. This CDR3 region has 17 residues. This CDR3 is CASGLFLLSSDTGELFF. In DNA form, the CDR3 reads TGTGCTAGTGGTTTGTTTCTGTTGTCCTCGGACACCGGGGAGCTGTTTTTT.

For the CDR3, the DNA is TGTGCCAGCAGCCGCCGCGGGCCGGCCGGGACTGAAGCTTTCTTT. It translates to CASSRRGPAGTEAFF. The rearrangement links TRBV14 to TRBJ1-1; D remains unclear. Per the germline V gene, CDR1 is SGHDN and CDR2 is FVKESK. This CDR3 has 15 residues. V lost 4 bases, J lost 5 bases, and 17 bases lay in between.

Details on this clone: A junction end diverges from the germline sequence, so it may reflect a read error. The gene calls are TRBV7-7 and TRBJ2-1, with 8 bases that match TRBD2. Germline-derived CDR1 and CDR2 are SSHAT and FNYEAQ (reference sequence). CDR3 length: 15 residues. This CDR3 reads CASSPSPGGYNEQFF. The DNA for the CDR3 is TGTGCTAGCAGCCCAAGTCCGGGAGGGTACAATGAGCAGTTCTTC.

The genes are TRBV19 and TRBJ1-1; TRBD1 matches at 7 bases. J gave up 11 bases and V 2 bases, and 5 bases lay outside the gene matches. In germline, CDR1 is LNHDA, CDR2 SQIVND (reference sequence). The CDR3 consists of 12 residues. The CDR3 sequence is CASSIRTGDAFF. The CDR3 DNA reads TGTGCCAGTAGTATACGGACAGGCGACGCTTTCTTT.

This chain joins TRBV6-1 and TRBJ2-5; D is ambiguous. Germline CDR1 reads MNHNS; CDR2 reads SASEGT. This CDR3 comprises 15 residues. Between the trimmed V and J ends, which lost 6 bases and 2 bases, there was a span of 16 bases. The CDR3 loop reads CASRELGVGQETQYF. The CDR3 nucleotides are TGTGCCAGCAGGGAACTCGGAGTGGGACAAGAGACCCAGTACTTC.

This chain joins TRBV5-6 and TRBJ2-7; D is undetermined. With 0 bases removed from V and 4 bases from J, the gap between germline ends came to 14 bases. Germline-derived CDR1 and CDR2 are SGHDT and YYEEEE. This CDR3 is built from 15 residues. The chain's CDR3 is CASSLVGELLYEQYF. DNA for the CDR3: TGTGCCAGCAGCTTGGTTGGGGAATTGCTGTACGAGCAGTACTTC.

The J gene is TRBJ2-1, the V gene TRBV5-6; TRBD2 matches at 7 bases. CDR1 and CDR2 (germline): SGHDT, YYEEEE. The CDR3 length is 17 residues. V was clipped by 0 bases and J by 12 bases; unmatched bases: 18. In DNA form, the CDR3 reads TGTGCCAGCAGCTTGGGCAGCGGGGCTCATCTACCTGTGGGGCAGTTCTTC. Residues: CASSLGSGAHLPVGQFF.

V is TRBV2 and J is TRBJ1-1; weak D call: TRBD1 (6 bases). V gave up 7 bases and J gave up 4 bases, with 19 bases separating them. The V gene's germline CDR1 is SNHLY and CDR2 FYNNEI. The CDR3 length is 15 residues. The CDR3 nucleotides read TGTGCCAGCATCGAATCGAAACAGGGAAGCACTGAAGCTTTCTTT. Protein sequence: CASIESKQGSTEAFF.

V is TRBV5-4 and J is TRBJ2-1; D is perhaps TRBD1 or TRBD2 (5 bases each). Trimming pared 7 bases from V and 5 bases from J, leaving 19 bases between. This CDR3 comprises 15 residues. Germline V gene sequence: CDR1 SGHNT, CDR2 YYREEE (reference sequence). The CDR3 loop reads CASPAGTGIDNEQFF. The CDR3 coding sequence is TGTGCCAGCCCCGCCGGGACCGGCATCGACAATGAGCAGTTCTTC.

The rearrangement links TRBV5-1 to TRBJ2-1, with D uncertain. Germline V CDR1 and CDR2: SGHRS, YFSETQ. The CDR3 sequence is 13 residues long. V was shortened by 1 base and J by 6 bases, with 8 bases between the two germline ends. CDR3 loop: CASSLPGRNEQFF. The DNA of the CDR3 is TGCGCCAGCAGCTTGCCAGGTCGCAATGAGCAGTTCTTC.

Comment on this clone: The sample holds other DNA sequences that translate to the same CDR3. J is TRBJ2-7 and V is TRBV7-9; tentatively, D is TRBD2 (6 bases). The CDR3 has 16 residues. The V end was cut by 4 bases, the J end by 6 bases, with 22 bases between. Germline V gene sequence: CDR1 SEHNR, CDR2 FQNEAQ (reference sequence). As DNA, the CDR3 is TGTGCCAGCAGCTCGCCCTTGGGAGGAGGATCGCTCGAGCAGTACTTC. Protein sequence: CASSSPLGGGSLEQYF.

The V call is TRBV18, the J call TRBJ1-2; D call uncertain. CDR1 and CDR2 from the germline V gene are KGHSH and LQKENI. The CDR3 is made up of 14 amino acids. V lost 0 bases and J lost 4, with 9 bases in between. CDR3 nucleotide sequence: TGTGCCAGCTCACCACCTTCTACAGTCTATGGCTACACCTTC. Translation: CASSPPSTVYGYTF.

Only a few counts were recorded for this clone. The J gene is TRBJ2-7, the V gene TRBV5-4, with D perhaps assigned TRBD1 or TRBD2 (6 bases each). From germline, CDR1 is SGHNT and CDR2 YYREEE (reference sequence). The CDR3 extends over 14 amino acids. V was trimmed by 0 bases and J by 4 bases, leaving 11 bases between them. In DNA, the CDR3 is TGTGCCAGCAGCTTGGCTGGGGGGCAGTACGAGCAGTACTTC. The encoded protein is CASSLAGGQYEQYF.

The rearrangement links TRBV11-2 to TRBJ1-5; D uncertain. Germline loops: CDR1 SGHAT, CDR2 FQNNGV. This CDR3 comprises 15 residues. V was trimmed by 4 bases and J by 6 bases, leaving 16 bases between them. CDR3 protein: CASSSGRLKRQPQHF. The CDR3 nucleotides are TGTGCCAGCAGCTCAGGACGGCTGAAGCGTCAGCCCCAGCATTTT.

This clone was counted between two and nine times. The chain joins TRBV19 to TRBJ2-7; a weak D match, TRBD1 (5 bases). Germline V lookup: CDR1 LNHDA, CDR2 SQIVND (reference sequence). V lost 5 bases, J lost 3 bases, and 17 bases lay in between. This CDR3 has 15 amino acids. In DNA, the CDR3 is TGTGCCAGTAGTTCGGCAGGGAACCCCTACTACGAGCAGTACTTC. Translating it yields CASSSAGNPYYEQYF.

The chain joins TRBV5-4 to TRBJ1-1; weak D call: TRBD1 (6 bases). Germline V gene sequence: CDR1 SGHNT, CDR2 YYREEE (reference sequence). V lost 0 bases to trimming and J lost 5 bases, with 11 bases between them. This CDR3 has 14 amino acids. CDR3 loop: CASSLAGALTEAFF. The CDR3 bases are TGTGCCAGCAGCTTGGCGGGGGCGCTGACTGAAGCTTTCTTT.

The rearrangement joins TRBV7-6 to TRBJ2-5; D call uncertain. V lost 7 bases, J lost 2 bases, and 11 bases lay in between. Germline V gives CDR1 SGHVS, CDR2 FNYEAQ. The CDR3 contains 13 residues. The CDR3 reads CASTRSPQETQYF. The CDR3, as DNA: TGTGCCAGCACTCGAAGCCCTCAAGAGACCCAGTACTTC.

The chain recombines TRBV7-8 with TRBJ1-1; tentative D call: TRBD1 (5 bases). V lost 3 bases to trimming and J lost 6 bases, with 17 bases between them. The CDR3 spans 15 residues. From germline, CDR1 is SGHVS and CDR2 FQNEAQ. CDR3: CASSFLLGALPEAFF. The CDR3 DNA reads as TGTGCCAGCAGCTTCCTCCTTGGGGCACTACCTGAAGCTTTCTTT.

The chain combines TRBV6-1 with TRBJ1-6; a possible D gene is TRBD1 (5 bases). The germline V and J ends were trimmed by 6 bases and 7 bases, with 16 bases remaining between them. In germline, CDR1 is MNHNS, CDR2 SASEGT. The CDR3 is 15 amino acids. CDR3 nucleotides: TGTGCCAGCAGAAACCTGGGAGAGGGGAATTCACCCCTCCACTTT. This sequence encodes CASRNLGEGNSPLHF.

This sequence joins TRBV5-1 and TRBJ1-4, with 7 bases that match TRBD1. Germline V gives CDR1 SGHRS, CDR2 YFSETQ. Trimming cost V 2 bases and J 0 bases; bases outside gene matches: 4. The CDR3 extends over 16 amino acids. CDR3 region: CASSLGTAATNEKLFF. CDR3 nucleotides: TGCGCCAGCAGCTTAGGGACAGCAGCAACTAATGAAAAACTGTTTTTT.

The chain combines TRBV28 with TRBJ2-3, with 8 bases matching TRBD1. The ends lost 4 bases at V and 2 bases at J; junction bases unmatched: 5. The CDR3 contains 15 residues. Germline CDR1 MDHEN, CDR2 SYDVKM. The CDR3 bases are TGTGCCAGCAGTTCGACAGGGGCGGACACAGATACGCAGTATTTT. The encoded protein is CASSSTGADTDTQYF.

In its sample, this clone was seen once. The CDR3 loop is CASSPTGGSYEQYF. The CDR3 DNA reads as TGTGCCAGCAGTCCGACAGGGGGCAGCTACGAGCAGTACTTC. V gene TRBV6-5 combines with J gene TRBJ2-7; 10 nucleotides line up with TRBD1. The CDR3 totals 14 residues. Germline-derived CDR1 and CDR2 are MNHEY and SVGAGI. The V and J ends lost 5 bases and 3 bases, in that order; junction bases with no gene match: 4.

This clone has just a few counts. This chain uses TRBV7-3 with TRBJ2-2; TRBD2 agrees at 9 bases. This CDR3 contains 17 residues. J gave up 7 bases and V 5 bases, and 14 bases lay outside the gene matches. CDR1 and CDR2 (germline): SGHTA, FQGTGA. Here the CDR3 reads CASSPLTVAGAVGELFF. The CDR3 DNA sequence: TGTGCCAGCAGCCCCCTCACGGTAGCGGGGGCTGTCGGGGAGCTGTTTTTT. The full variable domain, completed using reference TRBV7-3 and TRBJ2-2, is GAGVSQTPSNKVTEKGKYVELRCDPISGHTALYWYRQSLGQGPEFLIYFQGTGAADDSGLPNDRFFAVRPEGSVSTLKIQRTERGDSAVYLCASSPLTVAGAVGELFFGEGSRLTVL.

The chain carries TRBV6-1 and TRBJ2-3; D unclear. The CDR3 runs to 15 residues. Trimming pared 10 bases from V and 3 bases from J, leaving 20 bases between. Germline-derived CDR1 and CDR2 are MNHNS and SASEGT. DNA of the CDR3: TGTGCCACCCTTAGTAGGCGGTCGAGTACAGATACGCAGTATTTT. Translating it yields CATLSRRSSTDTQYF.

The CDR3 protein is CASSPDYYRDNSNQPQHF. The CDR3 DNA follows: TGTGCCAGCAGCCCCGATTATTATCGGGACAATAGCAATCAGCCCCAGCATTTT. The chain links TRBV12-1 to TRBJ1-5; TRBD1, the table's D call, lacks a check against the DNA. TRBV12-1 is tagged as a pseudogene. This CDR3 has 18 amino acids.

The rearrangement links TRBV7-9 to TRBJ2-1; 8 bases fit TRBD2. Germline V gene lookup returns CDR1 SEHNR and CDR2 FQNEAQ (reference sequence). This CDR3 is built from 16 residues. Unmatched junction bases numbered 14, after V lost 5 bases and J lost 8 bases. The CDR3 coding sequence is TGTGCCAGCAGCCCTACACAGCGGGAGTCATTGGATGAGCAGTTCTTC. This encodes CASSPTQRESLDEQFF.

The V gene is TRBV10-1, the J gene TRBJ2-1; TRBD1 aligns across 9 bases. With V trimmed by 9 bases and J by 8 bases, 11 bases remained unmatched. This CDR3 has 14 residues. CDR1 is WNHNN and CDR2 is SYGVQD in the germline V gene (reference sequence). The chain's CDR3 is CASEPGQGSHEQFF. In DNA, the CDR3 is TGCGCCAGTGAACCGGGACAGGGTTCTCATGAGCAGTTCTTC.

The chain couples TRBV30 to TRBJ1-1; D possibly corresponds to TRBD1 (5 bases). V was clipped by 3 bases and J by 4 bases, with 12 bases between them. The CDR3 is 13 residues long. CDR1 and CDR2 (germline): GTSNPN, SVGIG (reference sequence). CDR3 amino acids: CAWSRRGGTEAFF. CDR3 nucleotides: TGTGCCTGGAGCCGCCGTGGGGGCACTGAAGCTTTCTTT. The entire variable domain, with the rest obtained from reference TRBV30 and TRBJ1-1, is as follows: SQTIHQWPATLVQPVGSPLSLECTVEGTSNPNLYWYRQAAGRGLQLLFYSVGIGQISSEVPQNLSASRPQDRQFILSSKKLLLSDSGFYLCAWSRRGGTEAFFGQGTRLTVV.

This sequence joins TRBV11-2 and TRBJ2-2; D might be TRBD2 (5 bases). The germline gives CDR1 SGHAT, CDR2 FQNNGV. The CDR3 spans 16 residues. Trimming removed 5 bases at V and 2 bases at J, with 15 bases between. The CDR3 reads CASSPNGGLNTGELFF. The CDR3 bases are TGTGCCAGCAGCCCCAATGGCGGGCTAAACACCGGGGAGCTGTTTTTT.

The chain combines TRBV10-3 with TRBJ2-2, with D uncertain. This CDR3 is 14 amino acids long. V lost 3 bases and J lost 9, with 14 bases in between. Germline V CDR1 and CDR2: ENHRY, SYGVKD. The DNA of the CDR3 is TGTGCCATCAGTGATGGGTCGGCAGGCCGGGAGCTGTTTTTT. Protein product: CAISDGSAGRELFF.